These T cell receptor beta chains were read from a single sample in a study of Ad26.COV2.S vaccination and SARS-CoV-2 variants. Profiled with immunoSEQ multiplex PCR; TCRdb holds only in-frame clones, not every one. The table has approximately 97,000 clones, less than 85% seen once. The sequencing used peripheral blood, collected after recovery from COVID-19. These receptors all stem from a human donor who had recovered from COVID-19. Both conserved end residues are part of each CDR3. The D gene is left open where the match is weak. Clone size is not always given. Where it is, it says once, few, many or a class for expanded clones.

J gene,clone size,D gene,V gene,CDR3 DNA,CDR3 protein
TRBJ1-6,-,-,TRBV11-2,TGTGCCAGCAGTAACGTGGGGGGCCCATATTCGGCCCTCCACTTT,CASSNVGGPYSALHF
TRBJ2-4,few,-,TRBV4-1,TGCGCCAGCAGCTCGGGACTAGCCAAAAACATTCAGTACTTC,CASSSGLAKNIQYF
TRBJ1-4,many,-,TRBV12-3/TRBV12-4,TGTGCCAGCAGTTTAATCGGGTCTGAAAAACTGTTTTTT,CASSLIGSEKLFF
TRBJ2-3,-,TRBD1,TRBV6-5,TGTGCCAGCAGTTGGGACAGAAGCACAGATACGCAGTATTTT,CASSWDRSTDTQYF
TRBJ2-1,-,-,TRBV6-6,TGTGCCAGCAGTACATCCGGGACAATGGGGAATGAGCAGTTCTTC,CASSTSGTMGNEQFF
TRBJ2-1,-,-,TRBV11-3,TGTGCCAGCGCCGAGGGACCAAACAATGAGCAGTTCTTC,CASAEGPNNEQFF
TRBJ1-6,-,TRBD1,TRBV6-5,TGTGCCAGCAGTTCCCGGACAGGGCACTCACCCCTCCACTTT,CASSSRTGHSPLHF
TRBJ1-1,-,-,TRBV4-1,TGCGCCAGCAGCCCGGGGACCGCCAGGGGCACTGAAGCTTTCTTT,CASSPGTARGTEAFF
TRBJ1-3,-,TRBD1,TRBV3-1/TRBV3-2,TGTGCCAGCAGCCAAGTATCCGGGACAGGGCTTGGAAACACCATATATTTT,CASSQVSGTGLGNTIYF
TRBJ1-6,-,-,TRBV9,TGTGCCAGCAGCGAACGGTATAATTCACCCCTCCACTTT,CASSERYNSPLHF
TRBJ2-2,-,-,TRBV27,TGTGCCAGCAGTCGAACAGACGTGAACACCGGGGAGCTGTTTTTT,CASSRTDVNTGELFF
TRBJ2-5,-,-,TRBV12-3/TRBV12-4,TGTGCCAGCAGTTTAGGGGCGGAGACCCAGTACTTC,CASSLGAETQYF
TRBJ2-3,-,TRBD2,TRBV11-1,TGTGCCAGCAGCGCCCGACTAGCGGAGACAGATACGCAGTATTTT,CASSARLAETDTQYF
TRBJ1-1,few,-,TRBV9,TGTGCCAGCAGCGTAGGGGGGGATTACGAAGCTTTCTTT,CASSVGGDYEAFF
TRBJ1-2,-,-,TRBV19,TGTGCCAGTAGTATAGTTCCGGGTAAGGGGACTGGCTACACCTTC,CASSIVPGKGTGYTF
TRBJ2-2,once,TRBD1,TRBV19,TGTGCCAGTAGAAGACAGGGTCGGACCGGGGAGCTGTTTTTT,CASRRQGRTGELFF
TRBJ2-1,-,-,TRBV2,TGTGCCAGCAGTATCGGACAGTTTAATGAGCAGTTCTTC,CASSIGQFNEQFF
TRBJ1-2,-,-,TRBV6-1,TGTGCCAGCAGTGACCGTGTCGGGTCTGGCTACACCTTC,CASSDRVGSGYTF
TRBJ1-1,-,-,TRBV9,TGTGCCAGCAGCTTCCTAACTCGGGACACTGAAGCTTTCTTT,CASSFLTRDTEAFF
TRBJ1-2,-,TRBD1,TRBV9,TGTGCCAGCAGCGCAACAGGGGTGGGGACCTATGGCTACACCTTC,CASSATGVGTYGYTF
TRBJ2-5,few,TRBD2,TRBV3-1/TRBV3-2,TGTGCCAGCAGCCAACTTCATGGCGGGGGGATTAAAGAGACCCAGTACTTC,CASSQLHGGGIKETQYF
TRBJ1-2,-,TRBD1,TRBV5-1,TGCGCCAGCAGCGTGACAGGGCCGCTCTATGGCTACACCTTC,CASSVTGPLYGYTF
TRBJ2-1,-,TRBD1,TRBV2,TGTGCCAGCAGAGGGTTGAGGGGGCACAATGAGCAGTTCTTC,CASRGLRGHNEQFF
TRBJ1-1,-,-,TRBV7-9,TGTGCCAGCAGCTTAGACAGTTATGCTGAAGCTTTCTTT,CASSLDSYAEAFF
TRBJ2-5,-,-,TRBV4-2,TGTGCCAGCAGCCAAGATCAGGACCACCAAGAGACCCAGTACTTC,CASSQDQDHQETQYF
TRBJ1-2,-,TRBD1,TRBV6-2/TRBV6-3,TGTGCCGGCAACCCGACAGGGAACTATGGCTACACCTTC,CAGNPTGNYGYTF
TRBJ1-2,-,TRBD1,TRBV24-1,TGTGCCACCAGTGAGGGGACAGGGGCTGGCTACACCTTC,CATSEGTGAGYTF
TRBJ1-5,-,-,TRBV7-9,TGTGCCAGCACCCAGGGCACAGGACCCAATCAGCCCCAGCATTTT,CASTQGTGPNQPQHF
TRBJ1-1,-,-,TRBV7-9,TGTGCCAGCAGCCCTGGGCTCGGCACTGAAGCTTTCTTT,CASSPGLGTEAFF
TRBJ2-7,-,TRBD2,TRBV19,TGTGCCAGTAGTATAGATAGCAGCGGGGGGGCCTCGGTGGACGAGCAGTACTTC,CASSIDSSGGASVDEQYF
TRBJ1-4,-,TRBD1,TRBV4-1,TGCGCCAGCAGCCAAGGGACAGGGAGGAGTGAAAAACTGTTTTTT,CASSQGTGRSEKLFF
TRBJ1-1,-,-,TRBV18,TGTGCCAGCTCCCACGGACAGCTAGTTGAAGCTTTCTTT,CASSHGQLVEAFF
TRBJ2-5,-,-,TRBV10-3,TGTGCCATCAGTGATGGACAGCAAGAGACCCAGTACTTC,CAISDGQQETQYF
TRBJ1-4,-,-,TRBV14,TGTGCCAGCAGCCAAAGGGGATTCGGAGTGGGGACTAATGAAAAACTGTTTTTT,CASSQRGFGVGTNEKLFF
TRBJ1-5,-,TRBD1,TRBV2,TGTGCCAGCAGTGCTGAGGGACAGGTTAATCAGCCCCAGCATTTT,CASSAEGQVNQPQHF
TRBJ1-3,-,-,TRBV5-6,TGTGCCAGCAGCTTGGGACGGCTTAATGGAAACACCATATATTTT,CASSLGRLNGNTIYF
TRBJ2-3,-,-,TRBV7-3,TGTGCCAGCAGCCCACACCGGGGGCTAGATACGCAGTATTTT,CASSPHRGLDTQYF
TRBJ1-4,-,-,TRBV28,TGTGCCAGCAGTTTAATCGGGGCAACTAATGAAAAACTGTTTTTT,CASSLIGATNEKLFF
TRBJ1-3,-,-,TRBV6-5,TGTGCCAGCAGTTACGACTTACAGGGCTCTGGAAACACCATATATTTT,CASSYDLQGSGNTIYF
TRBJ2-1,-,-,TRBV24-1,TGTGCCACCAGTGATGGAACAGGGAGCTCCTACAATGAGCAGTTCTTC,CATSDGTGSSYNEQFF